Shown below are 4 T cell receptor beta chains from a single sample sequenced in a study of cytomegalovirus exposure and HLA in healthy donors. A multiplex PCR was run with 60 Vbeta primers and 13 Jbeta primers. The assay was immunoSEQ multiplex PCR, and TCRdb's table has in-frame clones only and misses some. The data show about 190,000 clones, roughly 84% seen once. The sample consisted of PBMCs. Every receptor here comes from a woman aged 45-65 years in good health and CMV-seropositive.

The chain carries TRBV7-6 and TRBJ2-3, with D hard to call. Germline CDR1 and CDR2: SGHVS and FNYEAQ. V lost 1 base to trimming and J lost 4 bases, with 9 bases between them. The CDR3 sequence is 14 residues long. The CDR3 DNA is TGTGCCAGCAGCTTAGACAACGCTCCAGATACGCAGTATTTT. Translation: CASSLDNAPDTQYF.

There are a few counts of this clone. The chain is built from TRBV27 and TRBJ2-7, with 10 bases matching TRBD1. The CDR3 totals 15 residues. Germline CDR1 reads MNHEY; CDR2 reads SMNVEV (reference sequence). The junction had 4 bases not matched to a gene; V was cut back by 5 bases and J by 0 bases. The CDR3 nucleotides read TGTGCCAGCAGTGTCGGGACAGGGGTCTCCTACGAGCAGTACTTC. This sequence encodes CASSVGTGVSYEQYF.

The CDR3 nucleotides are TGTGCCATAAAGGTAGGACAGGGCAGCACAGATACGCAGTATTTT. Amino acids: CAIKVGQGSTDTQYF. The chain links TRBV27 to TRBJ2-3, with TRBD1 matching over 8 bases. Germline CDR1 reads MNHEY; CDR2 reads SMNVEV (reference sequence). This CDR3 has 15 amino acids. J was trimmed by 0 bases and V by 10 bases; bases with no gene match: 9.

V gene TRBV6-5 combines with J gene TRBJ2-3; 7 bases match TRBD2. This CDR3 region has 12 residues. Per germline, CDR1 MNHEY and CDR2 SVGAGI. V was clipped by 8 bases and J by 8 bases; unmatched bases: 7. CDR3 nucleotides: TGTGCCAGCGGCCGGGGGGAACTTACGCAGTATTTT. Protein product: CASGRGELTQYF.